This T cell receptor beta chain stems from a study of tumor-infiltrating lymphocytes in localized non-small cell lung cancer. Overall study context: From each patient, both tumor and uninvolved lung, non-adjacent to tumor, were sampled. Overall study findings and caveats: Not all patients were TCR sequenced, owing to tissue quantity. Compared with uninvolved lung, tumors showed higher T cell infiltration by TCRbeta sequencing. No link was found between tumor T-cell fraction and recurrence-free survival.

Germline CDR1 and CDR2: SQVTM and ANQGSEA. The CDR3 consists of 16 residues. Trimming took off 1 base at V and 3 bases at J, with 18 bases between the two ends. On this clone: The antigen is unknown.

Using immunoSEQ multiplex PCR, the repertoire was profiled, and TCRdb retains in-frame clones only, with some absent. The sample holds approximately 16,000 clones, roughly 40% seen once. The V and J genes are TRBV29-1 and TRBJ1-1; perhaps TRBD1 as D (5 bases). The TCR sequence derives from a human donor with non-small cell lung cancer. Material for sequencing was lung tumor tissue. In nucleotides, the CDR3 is TGCAGCGTTGAAGGCGGGTGGGGGGGTACGCACACTGAAGCTTTCTTT. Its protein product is CSVEGGWGGTHTEAFF. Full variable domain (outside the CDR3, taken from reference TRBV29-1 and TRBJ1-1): SAVISQKPSRDICQRGTSLTIQCQVDSQVTMMFWYRQQPGQSLTLIATANQGSEATYESGFVIDKFPISRPNLTFSTLTVSNMSPEDSSIYLCSVEGGWGGTHTEAFFGQGTRLTVV.